One and the same sample provided the 16 T cell receptor beta chains below, sequenced in a study of CD8+ T cells in alopecia areata. cDNA prepared by RNA extraction and subsequent reverse transcription served as the template for sequencing. The repertoire was sequenced with immunoSEQ multiplex PCR; TCRdb's copy has only in-frame clones and lacks some. Of over 95,000 clones in the sample, 41% were seen once. The specimen was CD4+ T cells sorted from blood. These receptors came from a human donor with alopecia areata.

The chain combines TRBV5-6 with TRBJ1-2; D is uncertain. The CDR3 runs 12 residues. The germline CDR1 and CDR2 sequences are SGHDT and YYEEEE. V was pared by 0 bases and J by 5 bases, with 5 bases between. The chain's CDR3 is CASSLVQYGYTF. CDR3 nucleotides: TGTGCCAGCAGCTTGGTTCAGTATGGCTACACCTTC.

The V gene is TRBV10-3, the J gene TRBJ2-7; 8 nucleotides line up with TRBD1. The CDR3 is made up of 16 amino acids. Germline V gives CDR1 ENHRY, CDR2 SYGVKD. Unmatched junction bases numbered 10, after V lost 2 bases and J lost 4 bases. CDR3 in DNA: TGTGCCATCAGTGAGCCCCGGGACAGGCGATTATACGAGCAGTACTTC. It is translated as CAISEPRDRRLYEQYF.

The sample holds one count of this clone. The chain has TRBV15 and TRBJ2-1, with 11 bases fitting TRBD2. V shed 9 bases and J 4 bases; nucleotides not matched to a gene: 2. The CDR3 has 13 amino acids. Germline CDR1 reads LNHNV; CDR2 reads YYDKDF (reference sequence). CDR3 coding DNA: TGTGCCACATCTAGCGGGGGGTACAATGAGCAGTTCTTC. Protein: CATSSGGYNEQFF.

The chain links TRBV10-3 to TRBJ2-1; the D gene is possibly TRBD1 (6 bases). The germline CDR1 and CDR2 sequences are ENHRY and SYGVKD. Trimming stripped 5 bases from V and 6 bases from J, with 11 bases between. This CDR3 is built from 13 residues. DNA for the CDR3: TGTGCCATCAGTCTACAGGGTGGCAATGAGCAGTTCTTC. It translates to CAISLQGGNEQFF.

The chain couples TRBV5-1 to TRBJ2-7; 8 nucleotides line up with TRBD2. The CDR3 runs 14 residues. Germline trimming cut 2 bases from V and 0 bases from J; bases unmatched to any gene: 1. CDR1 is SGHRS and CDR2 is YFSETQ in the germline V gene. CDR3 nucleotides: TGCGCCAGCAGCTTAGCGGGAGCCTCCTACGAGCAGTACTTC. Amino acid sequence: CASSLAGASYEQYF. The full variable domain, in which reference TRBV5-1 and TRBJ2-7 provide the parts outside the CDR3, is KAGVTQTPRYLIKTRGQQVTLSCSPISGHRSVSWYQQTPGQGLQFLFEYFSETQRNKGNFPGRFSGRQFSNSRSEMNVSTLELGDSALYLCASSLAGASYEQYFGPGTRLTVT.

The rearrangement joins TRBV29-1 to TRBJ1-5; maybe TRBD1 (5 bases). V lost 4 bases, J lost 3 bases, and 10 bases lay in between. The CDR3 consists of 13 residues. From germline, CDR1 is SQVTM and CDR2 ANQGSEA. CDR3 loop: CSVVWGNNQPQHF. CDR3 DNA sequence: TGCAGCGTTGTGTGGGGGAACAATCAGCCCCAGCATTTT.

The chain couples TRBV4-2 to TRBJ2-5, with 8 bases fitting TRBD1. With V trimmed by 1 base and J by 6 bases, 10 bases remained unmatched. The germline V gene has CDR1 LGHNA and CDR2 YNFKEQ. The CDR3 runs 16 residues. The CDR3 spells CASSQGGRQGAKTQYF. The CDR3 nucleotides are TGTGCCAGCAGCCAAGGGGGGCGGCAGGGGGCAAAGACCCAGTACTTC.

The rearrangement joins TRBV7-2 to TRBJ2-5; no reliable D call. Trimming pared 3 bases from V and 7 bases from J, leaving 6 bases between. The CDR3 is 11 amino acids. Germline V gene lookup returns CDR1 SGHTA and CDR2 FQGNSA. CDR3: CASSFARTQYF. DNA for the CDR3: TGTGCCAGCAGCTTTGCGAGGACCCAGTACTTC.

The V and J genes are TRBV2 and TRBJ2-2, with 9 bases identical to TRBD1. The CDR3 sequence is 17 residues long. Trimming removed 4 bases from V and 4 bases from J; junction bases left unmatched: 10. Per the germline V gene, CDR1 is SNHLY and CDR2 is FYNNEI. CDR3 DNA sequence: TGTGCCAGCAGTGTCCCGGGACAGGGTTTGAGCACCGGGGAGCTGTTTTTT. It specifies CASSVPGQGLSTGELFF.

This clone was detected only a few times. This chain joins TRBV5-1 and TRBJ2-3, with 7 bases matching TRBD1. Germline values: CDR1 SGHRS, CDR2 YFSETQ. The CDR3 is made up of 14 amino acids. The trim removed 2 bases at V and 6 bases at J, leaving 6 bases unmatched. This chain's CDR3 is CASSLMTGTDTQYF. The CDR3 DNA reads TGCGCCAGCAGCTTAATGACAGGGACGGATACGCAGTATTTT.

As for this clone: One end of the junction varies from germline; a read error may be responsible. The CDR3 bases are TGTGCCAGCAGGTTGGGAGGCGGGAGGCGTGAGCAGTTCTTC. Translated, it gives CASRLGGGRREQFF. The chain has TRBV5-4 and TRBJ2-1, with TRBD2 matching 8 bases. In germline, CDR1 is SGHNT, CDR2 YYREEE (reference sequence). There are 14 residues in the CDR3. The whole variable domain, remainder taken from reference TRBV5-4 and TRBJ2-1, is ETGVTQSPTHLIKTRGQQVTLRCSSQSGHNTVSWYQQALGQGPQFIFQYYREEENGRGNFPPRFSGLQFPNYSSELNVNALELDDSALYLCASRLGGGRREQFFGPGTRLTVL.

This chain joins TRBV10-3 and TRBJ2-3; D not resolved. Trimming removed 2 bases from V and 5 bases from J, with 5 bases in between. The CDR3 spans 12 residues. Germline V gene sequence: CDR1 ENHRY, CDR2 SYGVKD. The CDR3, as DNA: TGTGCCATCAGTGAGGAGAGAGATACGCAGTATTTT. Residues: CAISEERDTQYF.

This clone was observed a handful of times. V gene TRBV29-1 combines with J gene TRBJ1-1; D gene uncertain. V lost 5 bases to trimming and J lost 0 bases, with 7 bases between them. This CDR3 is 12 amino acids long. Germline V gene data show CDR1 as SQVTM and CDR2 as ANQGSEA. CDR3 nucleotide sequence: TGCAGCGTTAGTGAGCTGAACACTGAAGCTTTCTTT. Its protein product is CSVSELNTEAFF.

V usage is TRBV5-4 and J usage is TRBJ2-1; unclear D gene. This CDR3 has 11 amino acids. Trimming took off 2 bases at V and 6 bases at J, with 3 bases between the two ends. Germline loops: CDR1 SGHNT, CDR2 YYREEE (reference sequence). CDR3 DNA: TGTGCCAGCAGCTTTGTCAATGAGCAGTTCTTC. It translates to CASSFVNEQFF.

This chain links TRBV5-6 with TRBJ2-2; TRBD1 is a possible D gene (6 bases). Trimming left V 2 bases short and J 0 bases short, with 8 bases between. The germline V gene has CDR1 SGHDT and CDR2 YYEEEE. This CDR3 is built from 15 residues. CDR3 DNA sequence: TGTGCCAGCAGCTTTGCAGGGGCGAACACCGGGGAGCTGTTTTTT. Translation: CASSFAGANTGELFF. Full variable domain (missing parts from reference TRBV5-6 and TRBJ2-2): DAGVTQSPTHLIKTRGQQVTLRCSPKSGHDTVSWYQQALGQGPQFIFQYYEEEERQRGNFPDRFSGHQFPNYSSELNVNALLLGDSALYLCASSFAGANTGELFFGEGSRLTVL.

The chain recombines TRBV9 with TRBJ1-1, with D hard to call. This CDR3 comprises 12 residues. Germline lookup yields CDR1 SGDLS and CDR2 YYNGEE. V shed 10 bases and J shed 4 bases, with 14 bases lying between them. CDR3 sequence: CASAGRGTEAFF. In DNA form, the CDR3 reads TGTGCCTCGGCGGGGAGAGGCACTGAAGCTTTCTTT. Based on the CDR3 plus reference TRBV9 and TRBJ1-1, the full variable domain is DSGVTQTPKHLITATGQRVTLRCSPRSGDLSVYWYQQSLDQGLQFLIQYYNGEERAKGNILERFSAQQFPDLHSELNLSSLELGDSALYFCASAGRGTEAFFGQGTRLTVV.